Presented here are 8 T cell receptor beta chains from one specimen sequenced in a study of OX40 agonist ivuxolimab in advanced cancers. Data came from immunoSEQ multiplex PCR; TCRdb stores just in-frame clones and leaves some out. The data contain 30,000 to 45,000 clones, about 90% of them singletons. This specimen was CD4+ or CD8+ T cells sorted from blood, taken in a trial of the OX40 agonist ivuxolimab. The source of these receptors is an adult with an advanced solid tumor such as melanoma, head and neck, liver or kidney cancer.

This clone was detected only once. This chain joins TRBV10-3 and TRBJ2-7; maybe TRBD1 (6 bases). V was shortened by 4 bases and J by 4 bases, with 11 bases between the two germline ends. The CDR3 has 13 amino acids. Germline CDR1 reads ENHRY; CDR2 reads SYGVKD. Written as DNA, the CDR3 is TGTGCCATCAGTGGACAGGAGAAATACGAGCAGTACTTC. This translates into CAISGQEKYEQYF.

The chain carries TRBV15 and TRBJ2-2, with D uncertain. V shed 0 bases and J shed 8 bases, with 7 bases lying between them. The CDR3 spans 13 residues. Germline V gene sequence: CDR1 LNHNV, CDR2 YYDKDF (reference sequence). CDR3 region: CATSRDMRGELFF. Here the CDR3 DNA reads TGTGCCACCAGCAGAGATATGCGGGGGGAGCTGTTTTTT.

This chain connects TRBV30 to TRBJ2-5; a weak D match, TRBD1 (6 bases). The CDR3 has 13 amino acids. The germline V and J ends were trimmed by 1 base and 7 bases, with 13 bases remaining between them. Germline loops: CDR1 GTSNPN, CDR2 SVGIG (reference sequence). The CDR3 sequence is CAWSGTARVTQYF. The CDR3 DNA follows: TGTGCCTGGAGTGGGACAGCCCGGGTGACCCAGTACTTC.

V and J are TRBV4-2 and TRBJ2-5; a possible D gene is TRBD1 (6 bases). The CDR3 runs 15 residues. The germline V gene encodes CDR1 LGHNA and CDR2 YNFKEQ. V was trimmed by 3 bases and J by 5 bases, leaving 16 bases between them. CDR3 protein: CASSQGVGARETQYF. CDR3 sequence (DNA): TGTGCCAGCAGCCAGGGAGTGGGGGCCAGGGAGACCCAGTACTTC.

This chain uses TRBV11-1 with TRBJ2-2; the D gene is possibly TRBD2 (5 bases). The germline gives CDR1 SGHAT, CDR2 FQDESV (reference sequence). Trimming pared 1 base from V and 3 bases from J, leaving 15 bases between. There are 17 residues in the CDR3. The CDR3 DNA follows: TGTGCCAGCAGCTTAGAGTGGGTGGTCGGGGACACCGGGGAGCTGTTTTTT. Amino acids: CASSLEWVVGDTGELFF.

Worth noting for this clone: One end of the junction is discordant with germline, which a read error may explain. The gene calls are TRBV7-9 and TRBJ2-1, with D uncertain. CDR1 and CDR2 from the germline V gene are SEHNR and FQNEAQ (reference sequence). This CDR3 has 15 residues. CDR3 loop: CACSPDSLFYNEQFF. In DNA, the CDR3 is TGTGCCTGCAGCCCCGACTCCTTATTCTACAATGAGCAGTTCTTC. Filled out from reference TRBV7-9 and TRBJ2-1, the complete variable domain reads DTGVSQNPRHKITKRGQNVTFRCDPISEHNRLYWYRQTLGQGPEFLTYFQNEAQLEKSRLLSDRFSAERPKGSFSTLEIQRTEQGDSAMYLCACSPDSLFYNEQFFGPGTRLTVL.

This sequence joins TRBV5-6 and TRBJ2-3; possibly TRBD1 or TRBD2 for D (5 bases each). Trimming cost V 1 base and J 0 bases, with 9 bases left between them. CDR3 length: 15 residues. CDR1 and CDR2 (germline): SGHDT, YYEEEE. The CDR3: CASSLWGSSTDTQYF. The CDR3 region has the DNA TGTGCCAGCAGCTTGTGGGGGTCCAGCACAGATACGCAGTATTTT. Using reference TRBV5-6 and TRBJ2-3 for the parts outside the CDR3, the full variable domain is DAGVTQSPTHLIKTRGQQVTLRCSPKSGHDTVSWYQQALGQGPQFIFQYYEEEERQRGNFPDRFSGHQFPNYSSELNVNALLLGDSALYLCASSLWGSSTDTQYFGPGTRLTVL.

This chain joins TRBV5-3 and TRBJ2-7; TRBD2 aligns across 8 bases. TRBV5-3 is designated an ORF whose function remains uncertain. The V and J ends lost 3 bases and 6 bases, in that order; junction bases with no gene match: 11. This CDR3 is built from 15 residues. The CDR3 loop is CARSCGEREWCEQYF. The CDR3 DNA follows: TGTGCCAGAAGCTGCGGGGAGCGGGAGTGGTGCGAGCAGTACTTC.